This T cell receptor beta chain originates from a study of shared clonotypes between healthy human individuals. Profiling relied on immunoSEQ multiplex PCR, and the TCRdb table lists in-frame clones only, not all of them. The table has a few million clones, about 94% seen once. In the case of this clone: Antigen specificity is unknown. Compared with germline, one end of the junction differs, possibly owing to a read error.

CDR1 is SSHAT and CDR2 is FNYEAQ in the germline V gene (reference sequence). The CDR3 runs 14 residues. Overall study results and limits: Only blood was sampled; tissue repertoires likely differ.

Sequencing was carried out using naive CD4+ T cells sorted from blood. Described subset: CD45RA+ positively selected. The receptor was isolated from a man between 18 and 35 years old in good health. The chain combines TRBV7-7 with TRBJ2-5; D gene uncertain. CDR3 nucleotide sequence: TGTGCTAGCAGCTTGTTGACCCCTTGGGAGACCCAGTACTTC. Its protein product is CASSLLTPWETQYF. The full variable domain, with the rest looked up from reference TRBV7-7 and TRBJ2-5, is GAGVSQSPRYKVTKRGQDVTLRCDPISSHATLYWYQQALGQGPEFLTYFNYEAQPDKSGLPSDRFSAERPEGSISTLTIQRTEQRDSAMYRCASSLLTPWETQYFGPGTRLLVL.